The clone carrying this T cell receptor (beta chain) was recorded only once. The sample comes from a study of shared clonotypes between healthy human individuals. CDR1 and CDR2 (germline): KGHSH, LQKENI. The CDR3 runs to 14 residues. The split of CD4+ cells yielded CD45RA+ naive and CD45RA-negative memory subsets. TCRdb's table, derived via immunoSEQ multiplex PCR, lists solely in-frame clones and lacks some. The profile shows about 1.5 million clones, approximately 98% of them singletons. This chain uses TRBV18 with TRBJ2-7, with D perhaps TRBD1 (5 bases). The sample consisted of naive CD4+ T cells sorted from blood. Subset noted: CD45RA+ positively selected. This receptor was identified in a young man in good health. Here the CDR3 reads CAASGQDSLYEQYF. CDR3 DNA sequence: TGTGCGGCGTCAGGACAAGACTCTCTCTACGAGCAGTACTTC.